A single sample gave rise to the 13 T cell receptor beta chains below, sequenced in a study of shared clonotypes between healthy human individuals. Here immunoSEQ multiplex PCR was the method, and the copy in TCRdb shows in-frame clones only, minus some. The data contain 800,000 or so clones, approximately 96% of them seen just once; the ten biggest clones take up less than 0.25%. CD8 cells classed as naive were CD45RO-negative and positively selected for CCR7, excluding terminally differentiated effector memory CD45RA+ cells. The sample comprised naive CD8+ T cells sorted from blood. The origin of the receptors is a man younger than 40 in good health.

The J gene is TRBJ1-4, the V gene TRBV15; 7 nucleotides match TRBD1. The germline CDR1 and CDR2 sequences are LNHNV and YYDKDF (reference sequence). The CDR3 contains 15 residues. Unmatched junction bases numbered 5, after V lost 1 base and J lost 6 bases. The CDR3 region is CATSRVAGGYEKLFF. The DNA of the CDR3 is TGTGCCACCAGCAGAGTGGCAGGGGGATATGAAAAACTGTTTTTT.

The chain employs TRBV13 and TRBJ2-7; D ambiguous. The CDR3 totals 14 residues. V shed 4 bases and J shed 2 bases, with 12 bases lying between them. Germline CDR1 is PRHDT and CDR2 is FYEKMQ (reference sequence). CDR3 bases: TGTGCCAGCAGCTATAGAGGCAAAACCTACGAGCAGTACTTC. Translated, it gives CASSYRGKTYEQYF.

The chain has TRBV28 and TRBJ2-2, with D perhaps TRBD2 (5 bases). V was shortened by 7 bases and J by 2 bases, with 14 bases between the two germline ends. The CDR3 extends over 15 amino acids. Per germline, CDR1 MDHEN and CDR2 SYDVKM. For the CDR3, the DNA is TGTGCCAGCATGTTGCTCGCGGGTAACACCGGGGAGCTGTTTTTT. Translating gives CASMLLAGNTGELFF.

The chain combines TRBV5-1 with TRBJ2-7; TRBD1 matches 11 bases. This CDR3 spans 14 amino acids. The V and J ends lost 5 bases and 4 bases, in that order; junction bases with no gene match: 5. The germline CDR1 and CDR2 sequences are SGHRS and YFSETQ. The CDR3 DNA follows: TGCGCCAGCAGTTGGACAGGGGGCGATTACGAGCAGTACTTC. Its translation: CASSWTGGDYEQYF.

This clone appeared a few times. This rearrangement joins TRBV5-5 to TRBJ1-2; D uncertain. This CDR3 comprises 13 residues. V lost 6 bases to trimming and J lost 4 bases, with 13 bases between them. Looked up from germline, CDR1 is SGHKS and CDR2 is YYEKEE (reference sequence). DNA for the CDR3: TGTGCCAGCACCGACGACCGATCCTATGGCTACACCTTC. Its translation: CASTDDRSYGYTF.

CDR3 DNA sequence: TGCGCCAGCAGGGAGCGGGAGAGATCTAGCACAGATACGCAGTATTTT. This gives the protein CASRERERSSTDTQYF. The gene calls are TRBV5-1 and TRBJ2-3; 8 bases agree with TRBD2. Germline values: CDR1 SGHRS, CDR2 YFSETQ. Unmatched junction bases numbered 8, after V lost 5 bases and J lost 0 bases. The CDR3 contains 16 residues.

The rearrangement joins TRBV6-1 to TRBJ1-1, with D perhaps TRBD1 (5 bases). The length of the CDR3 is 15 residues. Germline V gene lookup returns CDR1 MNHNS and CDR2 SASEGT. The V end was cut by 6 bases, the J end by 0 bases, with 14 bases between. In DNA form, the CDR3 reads TGTGCCAGCAGGGACACGCTAAGCATGAACACTGAAGCTTTCTTT. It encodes CASRDTLSMNTEAFF.

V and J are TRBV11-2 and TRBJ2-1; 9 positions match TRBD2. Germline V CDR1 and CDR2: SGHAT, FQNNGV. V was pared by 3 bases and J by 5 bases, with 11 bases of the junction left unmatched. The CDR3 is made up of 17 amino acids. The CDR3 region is CASSFQLLAGSHNEQFF. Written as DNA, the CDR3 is TGTGCCAGCAGCTTTCAATTGCTAGCGGGGAGCCACAATGAGCAGTTCTTC.

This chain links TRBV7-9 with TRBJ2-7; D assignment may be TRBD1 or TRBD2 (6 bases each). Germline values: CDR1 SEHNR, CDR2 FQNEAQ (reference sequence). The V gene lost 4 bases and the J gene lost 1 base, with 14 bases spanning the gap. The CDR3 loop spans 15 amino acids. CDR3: CASSSASGASYEQYF. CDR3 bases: TGTGCCAGCAGCTCCGCCTCGGGGGCGTCCTACGAGCAGTACTTC.

CDR3 in amino acids: CASGTPGQPRGKPKNIQYF. The CDR3 region has the DNA TGTGCCAGCGGTACTCCGGGACAACCCCGTGGGAAGCCCAAAAACATTCAGTACTTC. The gene calls are TRBV28 and TRBJ2-4; TRBD1 might be the D (6 bases). The germline V and J ends were trimmed by 8 bases and 2 bases, with 28 bases remaining between them. There are 19 residues in the CDR3. Germline V gene data show CDR1 as MDHEN and CDR2 as SYDVKM.

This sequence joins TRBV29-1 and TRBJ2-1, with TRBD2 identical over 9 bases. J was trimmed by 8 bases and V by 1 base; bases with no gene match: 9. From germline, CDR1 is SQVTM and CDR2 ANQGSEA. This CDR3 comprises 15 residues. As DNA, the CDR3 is TGCAGCGTTGAAGCCACGGGACTAGCCTGGGATGAGCAGTTCTTC. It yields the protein CSVEATGLAWDEQFF.

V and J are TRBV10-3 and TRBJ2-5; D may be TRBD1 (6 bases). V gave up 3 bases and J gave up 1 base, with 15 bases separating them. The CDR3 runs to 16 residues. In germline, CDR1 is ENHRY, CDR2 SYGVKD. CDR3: CAISDPYRDTQETQYF. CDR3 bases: TGTGCCATCAGTGACCCGTACCGGGACACCCAAGAGACCCAGTACTTC.

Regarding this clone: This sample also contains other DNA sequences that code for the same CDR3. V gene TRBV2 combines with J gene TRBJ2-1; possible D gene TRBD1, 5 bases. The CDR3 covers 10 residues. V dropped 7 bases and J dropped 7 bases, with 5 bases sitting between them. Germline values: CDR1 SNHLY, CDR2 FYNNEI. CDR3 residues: CASTGNEQFF. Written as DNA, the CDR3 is TGTGCCAGCACAGGGAATGAGCAGTTCTTC. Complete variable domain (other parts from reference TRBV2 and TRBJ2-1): EPEVTQTPSHQVTQMGQEVILRCVPISNHLYFYWYRQILGQKVEFLVSFYNNEISEKSEIFDDQFSVERPDGSNFTLKIRSTKLEDSAMYFCASTGNEQFFGPGTRLTVL.